The sequence of this TCR beta chain was determined in a study of blood T cell repertoires in COVID-19. For the study at large: T cells, B-cell-depleted T cells, or PBMCs provided the cDNA or gDNA that served as material.

Original handling: For nucleated cells, counts were estimated from reference gene primer amplification. Data came from immunoSEQ multiplex PCR; TCRdb stores just in-frame clones and leaves some out. The DNA gave D and trimming, while V, J and clone size come from that table. The sample holds 170,000 or so clones; 75% to 90% are singletons and the top ten take 6.2%. Symptom resolution, clearance, or two negative PCRs marked donors in Cohort 3 as recovered. J was trimmed by 3 bases and V by 5 bases; bases with no gene match: 4. CDR3 length equals 14 residues. CDR1 is SGHVS, CDR2 FNYEAQ, per germline. The source of this sequence is a man aged 40-49 years who had recovered from COVID-19. Sample: PBMCs or T cells enriched from blood (not recorded which). This sequence joins TRBV7-6 and TRBJ1-5, with 7 bases fitting TRBD1. CDR3 sequence: CASSPDRSNQPQHF. As DNA, the CDR3 is TGTGCCAGCAGCCCGGACAGGTCCAATCAGCCCCAGCATTTT.